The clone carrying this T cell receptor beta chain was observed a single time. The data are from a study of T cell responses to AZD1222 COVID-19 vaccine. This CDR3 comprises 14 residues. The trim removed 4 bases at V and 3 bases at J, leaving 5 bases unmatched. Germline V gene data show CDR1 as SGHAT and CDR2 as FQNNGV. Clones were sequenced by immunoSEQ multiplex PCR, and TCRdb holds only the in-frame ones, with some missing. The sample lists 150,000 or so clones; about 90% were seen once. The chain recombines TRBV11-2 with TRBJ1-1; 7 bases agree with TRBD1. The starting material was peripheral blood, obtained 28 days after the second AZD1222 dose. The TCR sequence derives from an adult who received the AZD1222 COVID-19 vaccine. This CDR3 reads CASSSQGWDTEAFF. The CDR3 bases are TGTGCCAGCAGCTCACAGGGGTGGGACACTGAAGCTTTCTTT.